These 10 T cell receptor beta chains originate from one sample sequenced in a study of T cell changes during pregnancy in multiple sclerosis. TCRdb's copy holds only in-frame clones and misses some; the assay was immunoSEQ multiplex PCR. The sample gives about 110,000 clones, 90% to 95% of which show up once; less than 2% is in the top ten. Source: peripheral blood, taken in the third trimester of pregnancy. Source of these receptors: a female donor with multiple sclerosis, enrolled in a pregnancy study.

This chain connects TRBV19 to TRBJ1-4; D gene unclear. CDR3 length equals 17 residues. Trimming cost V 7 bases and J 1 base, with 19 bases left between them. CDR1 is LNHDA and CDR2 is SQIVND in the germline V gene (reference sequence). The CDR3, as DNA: TGTGCCAGTACCCTAGACGCCGACTGGAGAACTAATGAAAAACTGTTTTTT. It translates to CASTLDADWRTNEKLFF. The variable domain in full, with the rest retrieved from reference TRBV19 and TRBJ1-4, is DGGITQSPKYLFRKEGQNVTLSCEQNLNHDAMYWYRQDPGQGLRLIYYSQIVNDFQKGDIAEGYSVSREKKESFPLTVTSAQKNPTAFYLCASTLDADWRTNEKLFFGSGTQLSVL.

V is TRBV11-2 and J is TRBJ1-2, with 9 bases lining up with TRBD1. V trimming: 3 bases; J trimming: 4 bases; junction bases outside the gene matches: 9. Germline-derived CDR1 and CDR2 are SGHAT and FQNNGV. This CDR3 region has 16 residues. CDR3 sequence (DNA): TGTGCCAGCAGCTTGTACACAGGGGGCGATAGCTATGGCTACACCTTC. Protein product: CASSLYTGGDSYGYTF. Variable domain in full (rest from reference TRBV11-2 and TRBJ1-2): EAGVAQSPRYKIIEKRQSVAFWCNPISGHATLYWYQQILGQGPKLLIQFQNNGVVDDSQLPKDRFSAERLKGVDSTLKIQPAKLEDSAVYLCASSLYTGGDSYGYTFGSGTRLTVV.

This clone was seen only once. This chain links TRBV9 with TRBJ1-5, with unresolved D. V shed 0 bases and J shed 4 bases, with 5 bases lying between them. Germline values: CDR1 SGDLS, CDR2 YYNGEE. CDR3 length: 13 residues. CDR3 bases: TGTGCCAGCAGCGTAGCCTCTAATCAGCCCCAGCATTTT. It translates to CASSVASNQPQHF. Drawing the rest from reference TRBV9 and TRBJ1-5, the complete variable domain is DSGVTQTPKHLITATGQRVTLRCSPRSGDLSVYWYQQSLDQGLQFLIQYYNGEERAKGNILERFSAQQFPDLHSELNLSSLELGDSALYFCASSVASNQPQHFGDGTRLSIL.

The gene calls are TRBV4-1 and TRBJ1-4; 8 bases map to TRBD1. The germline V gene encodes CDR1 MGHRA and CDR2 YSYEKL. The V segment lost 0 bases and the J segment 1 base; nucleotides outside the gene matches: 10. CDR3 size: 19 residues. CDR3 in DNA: TGCGCCAGCAGCCAAGATCAGAGGCAGGGGGCCGGAACTAATGAAAAACTGTTTTTT. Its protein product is CASSQDQRQGAGTNEKLFF.

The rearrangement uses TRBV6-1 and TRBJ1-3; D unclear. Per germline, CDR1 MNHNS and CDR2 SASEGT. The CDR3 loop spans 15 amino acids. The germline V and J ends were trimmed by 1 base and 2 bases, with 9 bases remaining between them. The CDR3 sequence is CASSEGTSPGNTIYF. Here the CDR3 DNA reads TGTGCCAGCAGTGAAGGCACTTCCCCTGGAAACACCATATATTTT.

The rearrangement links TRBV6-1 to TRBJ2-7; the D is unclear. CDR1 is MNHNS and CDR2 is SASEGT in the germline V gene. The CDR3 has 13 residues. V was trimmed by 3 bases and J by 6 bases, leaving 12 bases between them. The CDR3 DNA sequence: TGTGCCAGCAGTGATCGGCTAGTTGGCGAGCAGTACTTC. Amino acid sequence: CASSDRLVGEQYF.

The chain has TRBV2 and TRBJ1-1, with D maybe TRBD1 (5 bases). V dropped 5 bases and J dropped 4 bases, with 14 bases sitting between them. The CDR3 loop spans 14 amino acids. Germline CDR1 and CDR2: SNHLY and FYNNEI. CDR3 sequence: CASSLVAGGTEAFF. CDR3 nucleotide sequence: TGTGCCAGCAGTTTGGTTGCGGGGGGCACTGAAGCTTTCTTT.

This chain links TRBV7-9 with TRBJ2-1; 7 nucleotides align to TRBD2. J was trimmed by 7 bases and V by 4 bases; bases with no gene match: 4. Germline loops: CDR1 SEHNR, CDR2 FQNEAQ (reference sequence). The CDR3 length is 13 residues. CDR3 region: CASSSSGGNEQFF. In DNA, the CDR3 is TGTGCCAGCAGCTCCTCCGGGGGGAATGAGCAGTTCTTC. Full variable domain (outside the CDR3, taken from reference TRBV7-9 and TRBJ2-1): DTGVSQNPRHKITKRGQNVTFRCDPISEHNRLYWYRQTLGQGPEFLTYFQNEAQLEKSRLLSDRFSAERPKGSFSTLEIQRTEQGDSAMYLCASSSSGGNEQFFGPGTRLTVL.

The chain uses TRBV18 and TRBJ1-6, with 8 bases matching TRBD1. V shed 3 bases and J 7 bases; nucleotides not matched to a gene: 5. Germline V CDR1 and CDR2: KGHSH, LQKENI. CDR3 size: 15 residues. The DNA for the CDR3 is TGTGCCAGCTCACCCGGACAGGGAAAAAATTCACCCCTCCACTTT. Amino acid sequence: CASSPGQGKNSPLHF.

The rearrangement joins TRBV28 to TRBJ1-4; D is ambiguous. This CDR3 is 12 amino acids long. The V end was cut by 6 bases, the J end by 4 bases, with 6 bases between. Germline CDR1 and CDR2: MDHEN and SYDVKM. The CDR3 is CASRRLNEKLFF. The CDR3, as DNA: TGTGCCAGCAGGAGGCTTAATGAAAAACTGTTTTTT.